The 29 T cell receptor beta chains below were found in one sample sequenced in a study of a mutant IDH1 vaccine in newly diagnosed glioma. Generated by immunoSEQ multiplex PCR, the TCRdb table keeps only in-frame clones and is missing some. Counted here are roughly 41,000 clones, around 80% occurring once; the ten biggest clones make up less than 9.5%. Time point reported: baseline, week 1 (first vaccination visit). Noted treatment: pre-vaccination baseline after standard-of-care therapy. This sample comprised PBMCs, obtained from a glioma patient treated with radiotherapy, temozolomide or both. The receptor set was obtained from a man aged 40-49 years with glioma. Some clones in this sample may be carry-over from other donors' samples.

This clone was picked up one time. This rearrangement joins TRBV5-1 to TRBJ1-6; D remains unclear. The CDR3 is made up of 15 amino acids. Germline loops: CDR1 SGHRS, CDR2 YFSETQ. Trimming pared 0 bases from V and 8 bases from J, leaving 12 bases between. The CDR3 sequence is CASSLDLSSDSPLHF. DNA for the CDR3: TGCGCCAGCAGCTTGGACCTATCGTCGGATTCACCCCTCCACTTT.

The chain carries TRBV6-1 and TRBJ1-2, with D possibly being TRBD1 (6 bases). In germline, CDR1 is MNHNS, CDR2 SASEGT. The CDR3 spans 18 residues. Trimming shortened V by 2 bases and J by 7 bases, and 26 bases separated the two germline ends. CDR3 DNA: TGTGCCAGCAGTGAAACAAAAGGGACACTCTCTTGGTTGGCTGGCTACACCTTC. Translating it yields CASSETKGTLSWLAGYTF.

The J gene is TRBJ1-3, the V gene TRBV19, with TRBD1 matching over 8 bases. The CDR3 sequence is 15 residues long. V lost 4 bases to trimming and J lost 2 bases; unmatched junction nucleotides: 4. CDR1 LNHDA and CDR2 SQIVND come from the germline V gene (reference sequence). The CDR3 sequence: CASSTDRVAGNTIYF. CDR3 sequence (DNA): TGTGCCAGTAGTACGGACAGGGTGGCTGGAAACACCATATATTTT.

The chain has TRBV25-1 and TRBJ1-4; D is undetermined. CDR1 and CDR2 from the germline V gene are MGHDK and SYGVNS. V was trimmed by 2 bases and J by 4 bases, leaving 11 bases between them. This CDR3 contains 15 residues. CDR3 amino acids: CASSEQKAINEKLFF. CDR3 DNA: TGTGCCAGCAGTGAACAGAAGGCGATTAATGAAAAACTGTTTTTT.

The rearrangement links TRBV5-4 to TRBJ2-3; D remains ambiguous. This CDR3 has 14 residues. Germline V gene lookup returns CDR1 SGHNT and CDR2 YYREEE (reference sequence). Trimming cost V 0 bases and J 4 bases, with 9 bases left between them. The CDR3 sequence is CASSLAGVSDTQYF. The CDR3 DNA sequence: TGTGCCAGCAGCTTGGCTGGGGTGTCAGATACGCAGTATTTT. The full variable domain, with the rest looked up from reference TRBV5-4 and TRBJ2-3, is ETGVTQSPTHLIKTRGQQVTLRCSSQSGHNTVSWYQQALGQGPQFIFQYYREEENGRGNFPPRFSGLQFPNYSSELNVNALELDDSALYLCASSLAGVSDTQYFGPGTRLTVL.

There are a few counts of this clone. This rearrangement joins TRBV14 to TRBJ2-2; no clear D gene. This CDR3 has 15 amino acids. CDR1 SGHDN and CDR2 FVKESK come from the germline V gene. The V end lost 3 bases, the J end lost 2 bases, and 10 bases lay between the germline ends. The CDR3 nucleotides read TGTGCCAGCAGCCATTTGTACAGAAACACCGGGGAGCTGTTTTTT. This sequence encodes CASSHLYRNTGELFF.

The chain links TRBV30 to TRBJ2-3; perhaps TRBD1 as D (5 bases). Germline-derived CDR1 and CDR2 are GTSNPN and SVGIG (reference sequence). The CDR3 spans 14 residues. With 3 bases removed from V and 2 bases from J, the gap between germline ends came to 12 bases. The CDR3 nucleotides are TGTGCCTGGAGGCAGGGCATCTCCACAGATACGCAGTATTTT. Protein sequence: CAWRQGISTDTQYF.

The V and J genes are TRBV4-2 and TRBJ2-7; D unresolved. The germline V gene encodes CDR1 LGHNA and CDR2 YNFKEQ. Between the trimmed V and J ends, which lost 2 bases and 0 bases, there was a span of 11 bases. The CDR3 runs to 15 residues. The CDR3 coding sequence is TGTGCCAGCAGCCAACTCCCAGTGAGCTCCTACGAGCAGTACTTC. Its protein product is CASSQLPVSSYEQYF.

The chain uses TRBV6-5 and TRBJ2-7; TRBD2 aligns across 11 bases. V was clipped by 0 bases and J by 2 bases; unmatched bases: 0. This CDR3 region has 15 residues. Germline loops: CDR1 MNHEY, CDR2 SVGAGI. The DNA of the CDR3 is TGTGCCAGCAGTTACTCTAGCGGGGGGGCCTACGAGCAGTACTTC. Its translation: CASSYSSGGAYEQYF.

The CDR3 spells CASSPPVGGSYGYTF. Written as DNA, the CDR3 is TGCGCCAGCAGCCCCCCGGTGGGCGGTAGCTATGGCTACACCTTC. This sequence joins TRBV5-1 and TRBJ1-2; D gene uncertain. Germline lookup yields CDR1 SGHRS and CDR2 YFSETQ. Trimming shortened V by 4 bases and J by 4 bases, and 17 bases separated the two germline ends. This CDR3 spans 15 amino acids.

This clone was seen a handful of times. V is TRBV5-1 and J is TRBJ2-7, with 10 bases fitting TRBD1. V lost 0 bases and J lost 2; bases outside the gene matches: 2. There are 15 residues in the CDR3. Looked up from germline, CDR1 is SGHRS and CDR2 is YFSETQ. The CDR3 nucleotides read TGCGCCAGCAGCTTGGCCGGGACAGGGGCCTACGAGCAGTACTTC. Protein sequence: CASSLAGTGAYEQYF.

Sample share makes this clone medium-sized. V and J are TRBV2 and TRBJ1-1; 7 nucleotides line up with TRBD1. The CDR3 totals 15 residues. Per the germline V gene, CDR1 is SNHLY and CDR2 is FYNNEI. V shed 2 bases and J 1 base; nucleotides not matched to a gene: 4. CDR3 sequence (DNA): TGTGCCAGCAGTGAACCGGGACAGTCGAACACTGAAGCTTTCTTT. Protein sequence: CASSEPGQSNTEAFF.

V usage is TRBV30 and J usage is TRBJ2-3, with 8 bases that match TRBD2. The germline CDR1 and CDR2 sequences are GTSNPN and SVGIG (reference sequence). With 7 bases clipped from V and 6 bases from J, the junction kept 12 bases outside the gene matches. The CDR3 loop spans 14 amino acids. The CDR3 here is CASPSGGSSDTQYF. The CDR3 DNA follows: TGTGCCTCACCCTCGGGAGGGAGTTCCGATACGCAGTATTTT.

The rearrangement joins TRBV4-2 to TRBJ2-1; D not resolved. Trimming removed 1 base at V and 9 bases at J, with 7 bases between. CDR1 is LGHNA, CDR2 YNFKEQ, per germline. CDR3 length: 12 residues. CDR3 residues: CASSQGWLEQFF. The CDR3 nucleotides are TGTGCCAGCAGCCAAGGTTGGCTTGAGCAGTTCTTC.

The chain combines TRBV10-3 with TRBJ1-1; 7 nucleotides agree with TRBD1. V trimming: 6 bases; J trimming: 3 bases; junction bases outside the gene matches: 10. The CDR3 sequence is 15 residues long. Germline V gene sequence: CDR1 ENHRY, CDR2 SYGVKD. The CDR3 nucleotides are TGTGCCATCAGAGGGACAGTAGGTCGGGACACTGAAGCTTTCTTT. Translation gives CAIRGTVGRDTEAFF.

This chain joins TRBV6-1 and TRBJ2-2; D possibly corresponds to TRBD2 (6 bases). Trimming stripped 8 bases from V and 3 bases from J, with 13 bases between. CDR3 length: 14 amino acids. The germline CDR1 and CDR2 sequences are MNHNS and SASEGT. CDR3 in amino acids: CASPLALDTGELFF. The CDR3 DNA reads TGTGCCAGCCCACTAGCCTTGGACACCGGGGAGCTGTTTTTT.

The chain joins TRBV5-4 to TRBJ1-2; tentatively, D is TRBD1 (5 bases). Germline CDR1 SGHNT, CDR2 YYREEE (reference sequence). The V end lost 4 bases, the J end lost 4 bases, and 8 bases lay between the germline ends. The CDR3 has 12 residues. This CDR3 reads CASSPRGYGYTF. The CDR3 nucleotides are TGTGCCAGCAGCCCAAGGGGCTATGGCTACACCTTC.

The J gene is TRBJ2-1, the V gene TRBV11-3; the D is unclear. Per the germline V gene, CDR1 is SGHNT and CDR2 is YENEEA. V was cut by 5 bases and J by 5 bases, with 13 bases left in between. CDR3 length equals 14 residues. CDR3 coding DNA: TGTGCCAGCAGCGTTGGACCACGGGACAATGAGCAGTTCTTC. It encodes CASSVGPRDNEQFF.

The CDR3 reads CASSAFSGSYNEQFF. For the CDR3, the DNA is TGTGCCAGCAGCGCATTTAGCGGTTCCTACAATGAGCAGTTCTTC. The V gene is TRBV6-5, the J gene TRBJ2-1; weak D call: TRBD2 (6 bases). CDR1 is MNHEY and CDR2 is SVGAGI in the germline V gene. This CDR3 has 15 residues. Trimming took 6 bases from V and 1 from J, leaving 13 bases between them.

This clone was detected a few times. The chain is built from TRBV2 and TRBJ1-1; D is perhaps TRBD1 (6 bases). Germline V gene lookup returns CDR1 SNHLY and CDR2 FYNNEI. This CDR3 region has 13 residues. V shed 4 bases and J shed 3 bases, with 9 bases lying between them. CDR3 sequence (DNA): TGTGCCAGCAGTGTTGGACAGTACACTGAAGCTTTCTTT. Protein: CASSVGQYTEAFF.

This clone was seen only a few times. The CDR3 region has the DNA TGTGCCATCAGAGGAACAGGGCGGGACACTGAAGCTTTCTTT. As protein: CAIRGTGRDTEAFF. The rearrangement joins TRBV10-3 to TRBJ1-1, with D perhaps TRBD1 (6 bases). From germline, CDR1 is ENHRY and CDR2 SYGVKD. Trimming stripped 6 bases from V and 3 bases from J, with 14 bases between. The CDR3 length is 14 residues.

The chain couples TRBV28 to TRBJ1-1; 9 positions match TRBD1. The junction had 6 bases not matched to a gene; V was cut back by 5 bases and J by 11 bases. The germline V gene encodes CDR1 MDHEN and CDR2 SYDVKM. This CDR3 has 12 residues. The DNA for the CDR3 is TGTGCCAGCAGTAAGGGACAGGGCGGTGCTTTCTTT. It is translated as CASSKGQGGAFF.

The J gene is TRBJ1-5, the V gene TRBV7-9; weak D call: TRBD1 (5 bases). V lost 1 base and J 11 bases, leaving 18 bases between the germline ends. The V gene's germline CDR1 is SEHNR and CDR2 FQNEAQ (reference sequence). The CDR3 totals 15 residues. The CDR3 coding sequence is TGTGCCAGCAGCTTAGGTTTTGAGGCCCGGGGGGCCCAGCATTTT. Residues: CASSLGFEARGAQHF.

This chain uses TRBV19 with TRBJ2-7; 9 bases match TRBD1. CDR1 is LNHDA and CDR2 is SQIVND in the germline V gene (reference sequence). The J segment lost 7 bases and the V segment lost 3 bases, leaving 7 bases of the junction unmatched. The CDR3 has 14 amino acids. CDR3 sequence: CASSIQQGAGEQYF. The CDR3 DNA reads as TGTGCCAGTAGTATTCAACAGGGGGCGGGGGAGCAGTACTTC.

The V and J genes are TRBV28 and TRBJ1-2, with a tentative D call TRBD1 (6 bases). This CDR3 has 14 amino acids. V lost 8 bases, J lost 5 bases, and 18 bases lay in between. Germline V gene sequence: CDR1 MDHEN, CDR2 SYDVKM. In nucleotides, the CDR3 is TGTGCCAGCGGGGGGCAGGGGCTTGTTTATGGCTACACCTTC. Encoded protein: CASGGQGLVYGYTF.

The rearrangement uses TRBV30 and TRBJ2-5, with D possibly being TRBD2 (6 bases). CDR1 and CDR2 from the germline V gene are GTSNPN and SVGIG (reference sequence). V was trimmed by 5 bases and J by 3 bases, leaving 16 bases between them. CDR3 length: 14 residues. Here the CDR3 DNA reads TGTGCCTGGGACGTGGGCGGGGCGGAAGAGACCCAGTACTTC. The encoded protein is CAWDVGGAEETQYF.

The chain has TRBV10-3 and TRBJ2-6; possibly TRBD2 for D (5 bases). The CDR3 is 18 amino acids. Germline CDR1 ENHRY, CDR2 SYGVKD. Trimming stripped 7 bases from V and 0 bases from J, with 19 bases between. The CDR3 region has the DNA TGTGCCATCACGGCCGTGGCGGAGGCCCCCTCTGGGGCCAACGTCCTGACTTTC. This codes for CAITAVAEAPSGANVLTF.

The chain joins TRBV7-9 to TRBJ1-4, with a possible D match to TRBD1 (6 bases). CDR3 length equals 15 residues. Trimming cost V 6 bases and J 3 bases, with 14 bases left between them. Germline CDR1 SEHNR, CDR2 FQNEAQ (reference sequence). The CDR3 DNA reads TGTGCCAGCAGTGGAACAGGGCTCGCTAATGAAAAACTGTTTTTT. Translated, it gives CASSGTGLANEKLFF.

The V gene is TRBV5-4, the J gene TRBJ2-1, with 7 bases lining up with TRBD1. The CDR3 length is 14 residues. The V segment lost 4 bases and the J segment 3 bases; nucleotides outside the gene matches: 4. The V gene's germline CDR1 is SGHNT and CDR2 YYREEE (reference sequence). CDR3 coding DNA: TGTGCCAGCAGCCAGAGACAGGGCTACAATGAGCAGTTCTTC. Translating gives CASSQRQGYNEQFF.